Below, 13 T cell receptor beta chains from the same sample are listed, as sequenced in a study of blood T cell repertoires in COVID-19. Sequenced by immunoSEQ multiplex PCR; TCRdb stores in-frame clones only, minus some. The sample consists of about 74,000 clones, around 78% of them appearing once. What was sequenced was peripheral blood. Every receptor here comes from a human donor in a cohort sampled during active COVID-19.

The chain carries TRBV19 and TRBJ2-2; a weak D match, TRBD1 (6 bases). Germline V lookup: CDR1 LNHDA, CDR2 SQIVND (reference sequence). Trimming took off 8 bases at V and 3 bases at J, with 13 bases between the two ends. The CDR3 contains 14 residues. The CDR3 sequence: CASAGTWDTGELFF. The CDR3 nucleotides are TGTGCCAGTGCCGGGACATGGGACACCGGGGAGCTGTTTTTT.

The chain employs TRBV7-2 and TRBJ1-1; TRBD1 agrees at 10 bases. Looked up from germline, CDR1 is SGHTA and CDR2 is FQGNSA. V shed 4 bases and J 4 bases; nucleotides not matched to a gene: 6. The CDR3 is made up of 15 amino acids. The CDR3 nucleotides are TGTGCCAGCAGCTCCGACAGGGGGCATGCCACTGAAGCTTTCTTT. Translated: CASSSDRGHATEAFF.

Notes on this clone: Other nucleotide sequences in the sample specify the same CDR3. The chain has TRBV2 and TRBJ2-1; 10 positions match TRBD2. V trimming: 11 bases; J trimming: 10 bases; junction bases outside the gene matches: 14. The CDR3 sequence is 14 residues long. The V gene's germline CDR1 is SNHLY and CDR2 FYNNEI. The CDR3 sequence is CALTPAGGPTEQFF. For the CDR3, the DNA is TGTGCCCTCACCCCAGCGGGGGGGCCAACCGAGCAGTTCTTC. Together with reference TRBV2 and TRBJ2-1, the CDR3 gives the full variable domain: EPEVTQTPSHQVTQMGQEVILRCVPISNHLYFYWYRQILGQKVEFLVSFYNNEISEKSEIFDDQFSVERPDGSNFTLKIRSTKLEDSAMYFCALTPAGGPTEQFFGPGTRLTVL.

V is TRBV7-9 and J is TRBJ2-7, with D possibly being TRBD2 (6 bases). Germline CDR1 SEHNR, CDR2 FQNEAQ (reference sequence). Trimming cost V 5 bases and J 0 bases, with 14 bases left between them. The CDR3 is 15 amino acids. CDR3 protein: CASSRGTFRSYEQYF. For the CDR3, the DNA is TGTGCCAGCAGCCGAGGGACTTTCCGCTCCTACGAGCAGTACTTC.

The chain has TRBV7-2 and TRBJ1-1, with TRBD1 as a possible D gene (5 bases). This CDR3 has 14 residues. In germline, CDR1 is SGHTA, CDR2 FQGNSA. Trimming stripped 4 bases from V and 3 bases from J, with 12 bases between. The CDR3 spells CASSSLPGYTEAFF. CDR3 sequence (DNA): TGTGCCAGCAGCTCTCTTCCAGGGTACACTGAAGCTTTCTTT.

The V gene is TRBV6-5, the J gene TRBJ2-7; 7 nucleotides line up with TRBD2. V was clipped by 0 bases and J by 5 bases; unmatched bases: 7. Germline CDR1 and CDR2: MNHEY and SVGAGI. CDR3 length equals 15 residues. The CDR3 spells CASSYSEAGIDEQYF. In DNA form, the CDR3 reads TGTGCCAGCAGTTACTCCGAAGCGGGAATAGACGAGCAGTACTTC.

V and J are TRBV18 and TRBJ1-2, with 7 bases that match TRBD1. The CDR3 is 14 amino acids. J was trimmed by 4 bases and V by 0 bases; bases with no gene match: 2. Germline assignment: CDR1 KGHSH and CDR2 LQKENI. The CDR3 here is CASSPPGGSYGYTF. The DNA of the CDR3 is TGTGCCAGCTCACCACCAGGGGGCAGCTATGGCTACACCTTC.

The chain carries TRBV14 and TRBJ1-2; unclear D gene. V lost 0 bases, J lost 7 bases, and 21 bases lay in between. CDR3 length equals 17 residues. CDR1 is SGHDN, CDR2 FVKESK, per germline. Here the CDR3 DNA reads TGTGCCAGCAGCCAAGATCTAGAGGAGCCCTCTATTCTTGGCTACACCTTC. Encoded protein: CASSQDLEEPSILGYTF.

The rearrangement links TRBV7-8 to TRBJ2-7; tentatively, D is TRBD2 (7 bases). Germline V CDR1 and CDR2: SGHVS, FQNEAQ. The V end was cut by 4 bases, the J end by 2 bases, with 15 bases between. The CDR3 has 15 amino acids. The CDR3 region has the DNA TGTGCCAGCAGCTCCCAAGGGGGGGCTGCCTACGAGCAGTACTTC. It is translated as CASSSQGGAAYEQYF.

This chain uses TRBV5-5 with TRBJ1-5, with a weak D call TRBD1 (5 bases). CDR3 length: 15 residues. V was pared by 0 bases and J by 3 bases, with 10 bases between. The germline gives CDR1 SGHKS, CDR2 YYEKEE (reference sequence). CDR3 loop: CASSLGAGINQPQHF. The CDR3 DNA reads TGTGCCAGCAGCTTGGGTGCAGGGATCAATCAGCCCCAGCATTTT. Full variable domain (missing parts from reference TRBV5-5 and TRBJ1-5): DAGVTQSPTHLIKTRGQQVTLRCSPISGHKSVSWYQQVLGQGPQFIFQYYEKEERGRGNFPDRFSARQFPNYSSELNVNALLLGDSALYLCASSLGAGINQPQHFGDGTRLSIL.

This chain joins TRBV14 and TRBJ2-7, with TRBD1 identical over 8 bases. This CDR3 region has 14 residues. After removal of 6 bases from V and 4 bases from J, the junction contained 8 bases not matched to a gene. Germline V gene lookup returns CDR1 SGHDN and CDR2 FVKESK. The CDR3 bases are TGTGCCAGCAGTCGTGGACAGGGATGGTACGAGCAGTACTTC. Translated: CASSRGQGWYEQYF.

V and J are TRBV7-6 and TRBJ1-3; perhaps TRBD1 as D (6 bases). The germline V gene has CDR1 SGHVS and CDR2 FNYEAQ. Between the trimmed V and J ends, which lost 5 bases and 0 bases, there was a span of 17 bases. The CDR3 length is 17 residues. CDR3 nucleotides: TGTGCCAGCAGCACCTCCCTGGGGGCTGTCTCTGGAAACACCATATATTTT. This sequence encodes CASSTSLGAVSGNTIYF.

V usage is TRBV10-3 and J usage is TRBJ1-4, with D possibly matching TRBD1 (6 bases). The CDR3 runs 13 residues. V shed 10 bases and J shed 0 bases, with 9 bases lying between them. In germline, CDR1 is ENHRY, CDR2 SYGVKD. The CDR3 spells CATKGATNEKLFF. CDR3 coding DNA: TGTGCCACCAAGGGGGCAACTAATGAAAAACTGTTTTTT.